These T cell receptor beta chains were read from a single sample in a study of blood T cell repertoires in COVID-19. Assay: immunoSEQ multiplex PCR; the TCRdb copy retains only in-frame clones and omits some. The sample has about 90,000 clones, around 92% seen once. Sequenced sample: peripheral blood. These receptors were taken from a woman aged 55-69 years with active COVID-19. Each CDR3 is given with its conserved first and last residue. Fields, in order: V gene, J gene, D gene, clone size, CDR3 protein, CDR3 DNA. A D gene is named only where the DNA matches it firmly. The size entry is marked missing in some rows and otherwise reads once, few, many or a size class.

V gene: TRBV11-2
J gene: TRBJ1-1
D gene: TRBD1
clone size: .
CDR3 protein: CASSLGRTGGRTNTEAFF
CDR3 DNA: TGTGCCAGCAGCTTAGGAAGGACAGGGGGCCGGACGAACACTGAAGCTTTCTTT

V gene: TRBV28
J gene: TRBJ2-7
D gene: .
clone size: .
CDR3 protein: CASSLVAGRYEQYF
CDR3 DNA: TGTGCCAGCAGTTTAGTTGCAGGGCGCTACGAGCAGTACTTC

V gene: TRBV7-6
J gene: TRBJ2-5
D gene: TRBD2
clone size: .
CDR3 protein: CASSLVASGSGETQYF
CDR3 DNA: TGTGCCAGCAGCTTAGTGGCTAGCGGGAGTGGGGAGACCCAGTACTTC

V gene: TRBV7-2
J gene: TRBJ1-1
D gene: .
clone size: .
CDR3 protein: CASSLDPWGGNTEAFF
CDR3 DNA: TGTGCCAGCAGCTTAGACCCATGGGGGGGGAACACTGAAGCTTTCTTT

V gene: TRBV6-5
J gene: TRBJ1-2
D gene: .
clone size: .
CDR3 protein: CASTSTRGSYGYTF
CDR3 DNA: TGTGCCAGCACCTCGACAAGGGGTTCCTATGGCTACACCTTC

V gene: TRBV28
J gene: TRBJ1-1
D gene: TRBD1
clone size: once
CDR3 protein: CASSYEPGQGGTEAFF
CDR3 DNA: TGTGCCAGCAGTTATGAACCGGGACAGGGGGGGACTGAAGCTTTCTTT

V gene: TRBV7-2
J gene: TRBJ2-7
D gene: TRBD2
clone size: .
CDR3 protein: CASSLVAGGSSYEQYF
CDR3 DNA: TGTGCCAGCAGCTTAGTCGCGGGGGGATCCTCCTACGAGCAGTACTTC

V gene: TRBV5-1
J gene: TRBJ1-2
D gene: .
clone size: .
CDR3 protein: CASSLGSGANYGYTF
CDR3 DNA: TGCGCCAGCAGCTTGGGGTCAGGGGCTAACTATGGCTACACCTTC

V gene: TRBV30
J gene: TRBJ1-2
D gene: TRBD1
clone size: .
CDR3 protein: CAWSVQPGQGAGYTF
CDR3 DNA: TGTGCCTGGAGTGTACAACCGGGACAGGGAGCCGGCTACACCTTC

V gene: TRBV19
J gene: TRBJ2-3
D gene: .
clone size: .
CDR3 protein: CASTEGGTQYF
CDR3 DNA: TGTGCCTCTACTGAAGGGGGTACGCAGTATTTT

V gene: TRBV5-1
J gene: TRBJ1-1
D gene: .
clone size: .
CDR3 protein: CASSSEGGRTTEAFF
CDR3 DNA: TGCGCCAGCAGCTCCGAAGGGGGAAGGACCACTGAAGCTTTCTTT

V gene: TRBV18
J gene: TRBJ1-6
D gene: .
clone size: .
CDR3 protein: CASSPPSSGGESPLHF
CDR3 DNA: TGTGCCAGCTCACCACCCTCCTCGGGGGGGGAATCACCCCTCCACTTT

V gene: TRBV12-5
J gene: TRBJ1-6
D gene: .
clone size: .
CDR3 protein: CASGLVTGNSPLHF
CDR3 DNA: TGTGCTAGTGGTTTAGTGACGGGTAATTCACCCCTCCACTTT

V gene: TRBV7-8
J gene: TRBJ1-2
D gene: TRBD1
clone size: .
CDR3 protein: CASSLGTGGATGYTF
CDR3 DNA: TGTGCCAGCAGCTTAGGGACAGGGGGCGCGACAGGCTACACCTTC

V gene: TRBV7-8
J gene: TRBJ2-5
D gene: .
clone size: .
CDR3 protein: CASSLASETQYF
CDR3 DNA: TGTGCCAGCAGCTTAGCCAGTGAGACCCAGTACTTC

V gene: TRBV7-9
J gene: TRBJ2-1
D gene: TRBD1
clone size: .
CDR3 protein: CASRPGQGRNEQFF
CDR3 DNA: TGTGCCAGCAGACCGGGACAGGGTCGTAATGAGCAGTTCTTC

V gene: TRBV6-5
J gene: TRBJ2-4
D gene: .
clone size: .
CDR3 protein: CASSYSVAKNIQYF
CDR3 DNA: TGTGCCAGCAGTTATAGCGTAGCCAAAAACATTCAGTACTTC

V gene: TRBV19
J gene: TRBJ1-5
D gene: .
clone size: .
CDR3 protein: CASSLQGSNQPQHF
CDR3 DNA: TGTGCCAGTAGTTTACAGGGATCCAATCAGCCCCAGCATTTT

V gene: TRBV9
J gene: TRBJ1-2
D gene: .
clone size: .
CDR3 protein: CASRRAGGDYGYTF
CDR3 DNA: TGTGCCAGCAGAAGAGCGGGGGGGGACTATGGCTACACCTTC

V gene: TRBV5-4
J gene: TRBJ2-7
D gene: TRBD2
clone size: .
CDR3 protein: CASSLKAGDGMKQYF
CDR3 DNA: TGTGCCAGCAGCCTGAAAGCGGGAGATGGTATGAAGCAGTACTTC

V gene: TRBV15
J gene: TRBJ1-4
D gene: .
clone size: .
CDR3 protein: CATSEGGYEKLFF
CDR3 DNA: TGTGCCACCAGCGAGGGGGGGTATGAAAAACTGTTTTTT